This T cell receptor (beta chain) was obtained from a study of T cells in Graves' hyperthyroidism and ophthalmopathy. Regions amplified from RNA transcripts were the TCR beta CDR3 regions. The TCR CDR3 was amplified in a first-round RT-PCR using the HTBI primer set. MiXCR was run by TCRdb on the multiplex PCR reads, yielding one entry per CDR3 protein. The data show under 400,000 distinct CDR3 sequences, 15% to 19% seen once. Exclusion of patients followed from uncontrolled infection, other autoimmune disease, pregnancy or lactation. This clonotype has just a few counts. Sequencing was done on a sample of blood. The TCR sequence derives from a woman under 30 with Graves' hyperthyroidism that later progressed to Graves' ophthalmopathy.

The CDR3 sequence is CASSVNPKGAADTQYF. The CDR3 DNA reads as TGTGCCAGCAGCGTGAACCCCAAAGGGGCAGCAGATACGCAGTATTTT. The genes are TRBV9 and TRBJ2-3; D might be TRBD1 (5 bases). This CDR3 contains 16 residues. Trimming removed 2 bases from V and 4 bases from J, with 17 bases in between. Germline loops: CDR1 SGDLS, CDR2 YYNGEE.